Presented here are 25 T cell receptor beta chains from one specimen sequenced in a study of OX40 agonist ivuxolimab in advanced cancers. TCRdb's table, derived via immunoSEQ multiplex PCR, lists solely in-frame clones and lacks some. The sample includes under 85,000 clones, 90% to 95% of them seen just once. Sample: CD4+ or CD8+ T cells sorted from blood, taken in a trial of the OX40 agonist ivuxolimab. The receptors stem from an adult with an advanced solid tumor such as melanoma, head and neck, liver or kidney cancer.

The CDR3 protein is CASSANTGDDEKLFF. In nucleotides, the CDR3 is TGTGCCAGCAGCGCCAATACAGGTGACGATGAAAAACTGTTTTTT. The chain couples TRBV7-2 to TRBJ1-4; maybe TRBD1 (5 bases). CDR3 length: 15 residues. Germline-derived CDR1 and CDR2 are SGHTA and FQGNSA. V dropped 5 bases and J dropped 6 bases, with 16 bases sitting between them. The entire variable domain, with the rest obtained from reference TRBV7-2 and TRBJ1-4, is as follows: GAGVSQSPSNKVTEKGKDVELRCDPISGHTALYWYRQSLGQGLEFLIYFQGNSAPDKSGLPSDRFSAERTGGSVSTLTIQRTQQEDSAVYLCASSANTGDDEKLFFGSGTQLSVL.

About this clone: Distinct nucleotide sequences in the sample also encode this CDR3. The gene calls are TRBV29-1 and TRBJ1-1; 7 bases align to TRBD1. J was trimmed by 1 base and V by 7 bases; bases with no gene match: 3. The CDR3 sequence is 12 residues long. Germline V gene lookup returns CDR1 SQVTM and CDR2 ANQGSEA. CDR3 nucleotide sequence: TGCAGCGCCCGACAGGGGAACACTGAAGCTTTCTTT. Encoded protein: CSARQGNTEAFF.

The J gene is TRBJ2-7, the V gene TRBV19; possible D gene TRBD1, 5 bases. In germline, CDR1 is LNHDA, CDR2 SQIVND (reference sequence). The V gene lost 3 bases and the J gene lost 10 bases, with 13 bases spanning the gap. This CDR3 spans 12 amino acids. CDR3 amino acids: CASSMRQGTQYF. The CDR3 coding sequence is TGTGCCAGTAGTATGAGGCAGGGAACCCAGTACTTC.

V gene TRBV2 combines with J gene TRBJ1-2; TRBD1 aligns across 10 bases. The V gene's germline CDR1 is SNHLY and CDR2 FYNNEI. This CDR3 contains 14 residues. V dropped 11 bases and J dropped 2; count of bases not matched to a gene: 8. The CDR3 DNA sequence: TGTGCCCGAAGGGACAGGGGAGACAACTATGGCTACACCTTC. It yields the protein CARRDRGDNYGYTF.

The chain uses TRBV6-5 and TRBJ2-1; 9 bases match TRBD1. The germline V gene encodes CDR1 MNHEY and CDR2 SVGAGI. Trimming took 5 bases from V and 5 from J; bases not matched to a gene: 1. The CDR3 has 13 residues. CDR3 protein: CASSGTGNNEQFF. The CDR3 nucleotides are TGTGCCAGCAGTGGGACAGGGAACAATGAGCAGTTCTTC.

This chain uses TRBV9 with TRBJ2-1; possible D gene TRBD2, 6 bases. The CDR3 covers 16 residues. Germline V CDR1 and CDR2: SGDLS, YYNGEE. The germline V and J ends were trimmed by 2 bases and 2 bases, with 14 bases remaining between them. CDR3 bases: TGTGCCAGCAGCGTCCGTTTAACGGGAGCCTACAATGAGCAGTTCTTC. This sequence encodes CASSVRLTGAYNEQFF. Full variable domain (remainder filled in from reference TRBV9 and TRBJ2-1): DSGVTQTPKHLITATGQRVTLRCSPRSGDLSVYWYQQSLDQGLQFLIQYYNGEERAKGNILERFSAQQFPDLHSELNLSSLELGDSALYFCASSVRLTGAYNEQFFGPGTRLTVL.

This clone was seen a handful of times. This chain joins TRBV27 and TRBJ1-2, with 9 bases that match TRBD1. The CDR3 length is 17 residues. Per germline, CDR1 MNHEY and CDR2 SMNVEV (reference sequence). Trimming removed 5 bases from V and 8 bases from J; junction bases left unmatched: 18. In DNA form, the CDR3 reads TGTGCCAGCAGTCCCGCCGGGACAGGGCCAGCGGGGCGAGGCTACACCTTC. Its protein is CASSPAGTGPAGRGYTF.

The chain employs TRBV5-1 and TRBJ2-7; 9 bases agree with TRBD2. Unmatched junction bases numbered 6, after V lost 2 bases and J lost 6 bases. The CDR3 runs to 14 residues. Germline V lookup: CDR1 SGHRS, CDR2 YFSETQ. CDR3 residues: CASSLISGRSEQYF. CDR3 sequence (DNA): TGCGCCAGCAGCTTAATTAGCGGGAGAAGCGAGCAGTACTTC.

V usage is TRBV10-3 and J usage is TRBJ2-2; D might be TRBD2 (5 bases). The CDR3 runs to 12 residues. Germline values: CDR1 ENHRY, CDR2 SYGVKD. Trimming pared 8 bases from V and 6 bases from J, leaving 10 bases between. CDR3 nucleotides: TGTGCCATCCGGGAAGGTCCCGGGGAGCTGTTTTTT. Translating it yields CAIREGPGELFF.

Written as DNA, the CDR3 is TGCGCCAGCAGGAAGGGACAGGGTGGTTCCGGGACTACGAACACCGGGGAGCTGTTTTTT. Its protein product is CASRKGQGGSGTTNTGELFF. The chain uses TRBV5-1 and TRBJ2-2; the match to TRBD1 covers 9 bases. Germline CDR1 SGHRS, CDR2 YFSETQ. With V trimmed by 5 bases and J by 0 bases, 17 bases remained unmatched. This CDR3 has 20 amino acids.

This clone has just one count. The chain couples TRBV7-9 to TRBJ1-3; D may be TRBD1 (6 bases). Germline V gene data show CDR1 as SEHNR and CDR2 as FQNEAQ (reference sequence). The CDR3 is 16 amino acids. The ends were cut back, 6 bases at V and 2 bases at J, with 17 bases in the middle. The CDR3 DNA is TGTGCCAGCAGTAACTCCGGGGGCGCAGCTGGAAACACCATATATTTT. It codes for CASSNSGGAAGNTIYF.

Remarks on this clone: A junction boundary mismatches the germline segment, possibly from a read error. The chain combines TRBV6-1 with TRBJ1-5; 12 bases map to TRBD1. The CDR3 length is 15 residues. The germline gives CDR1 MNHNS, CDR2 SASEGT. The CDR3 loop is CASSDGTGGNQPQHF. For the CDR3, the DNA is TGTGCCAGCAGTGATGGGACAGGGGGCAACCAGCCCCAGCATTTT.

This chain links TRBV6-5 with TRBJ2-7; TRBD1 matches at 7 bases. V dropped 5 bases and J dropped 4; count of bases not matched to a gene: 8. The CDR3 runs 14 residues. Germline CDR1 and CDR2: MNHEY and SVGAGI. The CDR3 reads CASSEESGGYEQYF. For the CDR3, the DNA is TGTGCCAGCAGTGAGGAATCAGGGGGATACGAGCAGTACTTC.

CDR3 nucleotide sequence: TGTGCCAGTAGATCGACTAGCGGGAGTTACGAGCAGTACTTC. As protein: CASRSTSGSYEQYF. The chain joins TRBV19 to TRBJ2-7; 12 bases are shared with TRBD2. J was trimmed by 4 bases and V by 6 bases; bases with no gene match: 4. Germline V gene lookup returns CDR1 LNHDA and CDR2 SQIVND (reference sequence). The CDR3 totals 14 residues.

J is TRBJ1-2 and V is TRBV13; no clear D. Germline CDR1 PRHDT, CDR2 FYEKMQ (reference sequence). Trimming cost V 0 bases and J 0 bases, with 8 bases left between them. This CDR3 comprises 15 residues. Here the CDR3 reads CASSLGPTANYGYTF. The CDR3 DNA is TGTGCCAGCAGCTTAGGCCCCACCGCTAACTATGGCTACACCTTC.

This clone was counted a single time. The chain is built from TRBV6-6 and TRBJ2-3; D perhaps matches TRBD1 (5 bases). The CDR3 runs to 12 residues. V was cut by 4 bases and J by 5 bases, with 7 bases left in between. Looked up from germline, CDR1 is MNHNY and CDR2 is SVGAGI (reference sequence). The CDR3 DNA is TGTGCCAGCAGTTTAAGGGGAGATACGCAGTATTTT. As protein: CASSLRGDTQYF.

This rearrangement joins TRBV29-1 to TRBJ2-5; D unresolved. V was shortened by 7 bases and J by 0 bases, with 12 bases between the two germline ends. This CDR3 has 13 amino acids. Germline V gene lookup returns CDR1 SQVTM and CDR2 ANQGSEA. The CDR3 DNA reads TGCAGCGCTCGTATAATGTACCAAGAGACCCAGTACTTC. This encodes CSARIMYQETQYF.

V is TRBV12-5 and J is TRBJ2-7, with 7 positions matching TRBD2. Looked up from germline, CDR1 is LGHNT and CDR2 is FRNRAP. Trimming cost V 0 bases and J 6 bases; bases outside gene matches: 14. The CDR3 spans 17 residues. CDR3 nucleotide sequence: TGTGCTAGTGGTTTGGTACGAGGGATTTGGACGGGAGGCGAGCAGTACTTC. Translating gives CASGLVRGIWTGGEQYF.

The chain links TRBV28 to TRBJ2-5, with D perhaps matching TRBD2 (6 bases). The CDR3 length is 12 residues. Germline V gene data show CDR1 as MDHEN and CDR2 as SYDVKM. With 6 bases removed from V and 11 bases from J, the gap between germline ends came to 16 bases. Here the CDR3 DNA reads TGTGCCAGCAGCAGGTCCCGTCGGGAGCAGTACTTC. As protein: CASSRSRREQYF.

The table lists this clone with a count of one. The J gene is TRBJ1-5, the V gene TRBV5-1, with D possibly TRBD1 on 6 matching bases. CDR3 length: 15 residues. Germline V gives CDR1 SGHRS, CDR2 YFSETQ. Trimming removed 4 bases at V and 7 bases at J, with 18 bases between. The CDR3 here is CASSIGGGGGQPQHF. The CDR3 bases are TGCGCCAGCAGCATAGGAGGTGGAGGGGGGCAGCCCCAGCATTTT.

CDR3 sequence reads: CASTPGRMGNNQPQHF. In nucleotides, the CDR3 is TGTGCCAGTACCCCAGGGAGAATGGGGAACAATCAGCCCCAGCATTTT. The chain is built from TRBV19 and TRBJ1-5, with TRBD1 as a possible D gene (5 bases). The germline V and J ends were trimmed by 7 bases and 3 bases, with 19 bases remaining between them. CDR1 and CDR2 from the germline V gene are LNHDA and SQIVND (reference sequence). The CDR3 contains 16 residues.

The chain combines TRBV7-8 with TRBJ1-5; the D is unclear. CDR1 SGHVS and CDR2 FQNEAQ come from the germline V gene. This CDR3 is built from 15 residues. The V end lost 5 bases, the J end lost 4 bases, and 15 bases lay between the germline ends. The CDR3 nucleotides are TGTGCCAGCAGCCCTAAGCGTCCGGGGAATCAGCCCCAGCATTTT. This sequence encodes CASSPKRPGNQPQHF.

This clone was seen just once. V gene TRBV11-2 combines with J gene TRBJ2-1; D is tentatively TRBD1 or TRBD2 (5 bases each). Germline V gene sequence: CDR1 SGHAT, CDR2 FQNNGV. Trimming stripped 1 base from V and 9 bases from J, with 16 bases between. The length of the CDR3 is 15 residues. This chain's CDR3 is CASSLGSGTLGEQFF. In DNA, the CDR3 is TGTGCCAGCAGCTTAGGATCGGGGACGCTCGGTGAGCAGTTCTTC.

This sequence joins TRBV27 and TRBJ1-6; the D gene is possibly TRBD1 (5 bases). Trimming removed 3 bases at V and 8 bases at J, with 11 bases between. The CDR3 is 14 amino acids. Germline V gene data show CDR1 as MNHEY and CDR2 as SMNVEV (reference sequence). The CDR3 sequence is CASSFPGRDSPLHF. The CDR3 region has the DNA TGTGCCAGCAGTTTCCCAGGGAGGGATTCACCCCTCCACTTT.

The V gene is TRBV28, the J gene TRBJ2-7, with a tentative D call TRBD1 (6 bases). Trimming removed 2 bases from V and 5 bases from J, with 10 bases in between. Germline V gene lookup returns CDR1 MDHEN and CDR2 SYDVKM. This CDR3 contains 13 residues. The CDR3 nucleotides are TGTGCCAGCAGTTTACATACAGGGCACGAGCAGTACTTC. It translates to CASSLHTGHEQYF.